This T cell receptor beta chain was found in a study of spatial heterogeneity in lung cancer. At least ten counts were recorded for this clonotype. Every cDNA TCR molecule received its own unique molecular identifier. TCRdb fed the 5' RACE reads into MiXCR, producing one record per CDR3 protein. The sample carries 50,000 or so distinct CDR3 sequences, about 7.6% recorded once. The CDR3 covers 15 residues. V lost 1 base to trimming and J lost 8 bases, with 15 bases between them. Germline CDR1 is SGHRS and CDR2 is YFSETQ. Described time point: sample taken at primary tumor resection. Extraction of whole RNA from tumor, nontumor lung or frozen PBMC preceded unsorted sequencing.

The input for sequencing was PBMCs, taken at surgery. This receptor was obtained from a female donor with early-stage non-small cell lung cancer. The genes are TRBV5-1 and TRBJ2-2; D may be TRBD1 (5 bases). In DNA, the CDR3 is TGCGCCAGCAGCTTGTCGCCCCGTGGGGCGGGGGAGCTGTTTTTT. Translated: CASSLSPRGAGELFF.